The 22 T cell receptor beta chains below were found in one sample sequenced in a study of blood T cells in healthy people across ages. A second PCR of about 7 to 12 cycles used a sample-barcoded 5' primer and a J-beta primer mix. MiXCR was run by TCRdb on the 5' RACE reads, yielding one entry per CDR3 protein. The data contain around 2 million distinct CDR3 sequences, 39% of them singletons. What was sequenced was blood. The receptors stem from a human donor in good health.

V usage is TRBV29-1 and J usage is TRBJ1-1; D not resolved. The germline V gene encodes CDR1 SQVTM and CDR2 ANQGSEA. This CDR3 contains 12 residues. Trimming shortened V by 4 bases and J by 4 bases, and 10 bases separated the two germline ends. CDR3 protein: CSVVGLLTEAFF. The CDR3 bases are TGCAGCGTTGTAGGGCTCCTCACTGAAGCTTTCTTT.

This clonotype has a handful of counts. V usage is TRBV12-3 or TRBV12-4 and J usage is TRBJ2-5, with 11 bases matching TRBD2. Unmatched junction bases numbered 4, after V lost 2 bases and J lost 2 bases. CDR3 length: 16 residues. CDR3 sequence: CASSLLAGGIQETQYF. The DNA for the CDR3 is TGTGCCAGCAGTTTACTAGCGGGGGGAATACAAGAGACCCAGTACTTC.

The chain has TRBV20-1 and TRBJ1-2; the D gene is possibly TRBD1 (5 bases). The ends were cut back, 4 bases at V and 7 bases at J, with 19 bases in the middle. This CDR3 has 14 amino acids. CDR1 and CDR2 from the germline V gene are DFQATT and SNEGSKA (reference sequence). The CDR3 DNA follows: TGCAGTGCTACCCTACTGTGGTTGGGGGGTGGCTACACCTTC. It translates to CSATLLWLGGGYTF.

The genes are TRBV20-1 and TRBJ2-4; unclear D gene. Trimming pared 6 bases from V and 9 bases from J, leaving 18 bases between. CDR1 and CDR2 (germline): DFQATT, SNEGSKA (reference sequence). CDR3 size: 13 residues. This CDR3 is CSAYSPSRGIQYF. CDR3 DNA sequence: TGCAGTGCCTATAGCCCCTCGAGAGGCATTCAGTACTTC.

In the case of this clonotype: The germline gene is not matched at one end of the junction; a read error may be the cause. The chain couples TRBV7-9 to TRBJ2-7; 7 bases align to TRBD1. Germline loops: CDR1 SEHNR, CDR2 FQNEAQ (reference sequence). There are 12 residues in the CDR3. The CDR3, as DNA: TGTGCCGGCAGTTTAACAGGGGCCGAGCAGTACTTC. This translates into CAGSLTGAEQYF.

The CDR3 region has the DNA TGCAGCGCTGGGGGTGGGGGCATCGATGAGCAGTACTTC. Residues: CSAGGGGIDEQYF. J is TRBJ2-7 and V is TRBV29-1; weak D call: TRBD1 (6 bases). Trimming took 7 bases from V and 7 from J, leaving 20 bases between them. Germline CDR1 is SQVTM and CDR2 is ANQGSEA. The CDR3 spans 13 residues.

Here the CDR3 DNA reads TGTGCCAGCAGCCAAGGGGGGCGGCCCAATCAGCCCCAGCATTTT. This translates into CASSQGGRPNQPQHF. The chain employs TRBV3-1 and TRBJ1-5; a possible D gene is TRBD1 (6 bases). This CDR3 has 15 residues. V lost 1 base and J lost 3, with 10 bases in between. Germline assignment: CDR1 LGHDT and CDR2 YNNKEL (reference sequence).

This clonotype was picked up a small number of times. The chain couples TRBV7-2 to TRBJ2-3; D gene ambiguous. Germline CDR1 SGHTA, CDR2 FQGNSA. CDR3 length: 14 amino acids. V shed 1 base and J shed 8 bases, with 13 bases lying between them. The CDR3 spells CASSLGGFEFTQYF. CDR3 nucleotides: TGTGCCAGCAGCTTAGGGGGTTTTGAATTTACGCAGTATTTT. The full variable domain, with the rest looked up from reference TRBV7-2 and TRBJ2-3, is GAGVSQSPSNKVTEKGKDVELRCDPISGHTALYWYRQSLGQGLEFLIYFQGNSAPDKSGLPSDRFSAERTGGSVSTLTIQRTQQEDSAVYLCASSLGGFEFTQYFGPGTRLTVL.

This clonotype has only a few counts. This chain connects TRBV20-1 to TRBJ2-7; possible D gene TRBD2, 6 bases. Germline lookup yields CDR1 DFQATT and CDR2 SNEGSKA (reference sequence). The CDR3 has 14 residues. Between the trimmed V and J ends, which lost 6 bases and 1 base, there was a span of 16 bases. CDR3 amino acids: CSAVRLERSYEQYF. The CDR3 DNA is TGCAGTGCAGTCCGACTAGAAAGGTCCTACGAGCAGTACTTC.

This clonotype showed up just a few times. This chain joins TRBV5-1 and TRBJ2-5, with 9 bases lining up with TRBD1. With V trimmed by 2 bases and J by 4 bases, 12 bases remained unmatched. The germline CDR1 and CDR2 sequences are SGHRS and YFSETQ. CDR3 size: 17 residues. CDR3 sequence (DNA): TGCGCCAGCAGCTTTGACGGTACAGGGGGCTTGGGAGAGACCCAGTACTTC. This gives the protein CASSFDGTGGLGETQYF.

This clonotype has more than one count but fewer than ten. The rearrangement uses TRBV5-1 and TRBJ1-2; D gene unclear. CDR3 size: 13 residues. V lost 5 bases and J 7 bases, leaving 15 bases between the germline ends. CDR1 is SGHRS, CDR2 YFSETQ, per germline. The CDR3 nucleotides read TGCGCCAGCAGGCCCGGGATAAAGGCTGGCTACACCTTC. It specifies CASRPGIKAGYTF.

The chain combines TRBV12-3 or TRBV12-4 with TRBJ2-3; 8 nucleotides match TRBD1. The junction had 6 bases not matched to a gene; V was cut back by 6 bases and J by 4 bases. This CDR3 comprises 14 residues. This CDR3 is CASRRTGYSDTQYF. In DNA, the CDR3 is TGTGCCAGCAGACGGACAGGGTACTCAGATACGCAGTATTTT.

This clonotype was observed a few times. This chain connects TRBV7-9 to TRBJ2-7; 7 positions match TRBD2. The V segment lost 5 bases and the J segment 5 bases; nucleotides outside the gene matches: 6. Germline assignment: CDR1 SEHNR and CDR2 FQNEAQ (reference sequence). The CDR3 totals 13 residues. CDR3 nucleotide sequence: TGTGCCAGCAGCCGGGAGGTGGAGGACGAGCAGTACTTC. Amino acid sequence: CASSREVEDEQYF.

The V call is TRBV7-2, the J call TRBJ2-7; 9 bases line up with TRBD2. The CDR3 loop spans 18 amino acids. CDR1 is SGHTA, CDR2 FQGNSA, per germline. With 5 bases clipped from V and 2 bases from J, the junction kept 16 bases outside the gene matches. CDR3 DNA sequence: TGTGCCAGCAGCCCTAGGGGGGGTACTAGCGGGTATCCCTACGAGCAGTACTTC. Translating gives CASSPRGGTSGYPYEQYF. Full variable domain (missing parts from reference TRBV7-2 and TRBJ2-7): GAGVSQSPSNKVTEKGKDVELRCDPISGHTALYWYRQSLGQGLEFLIYFQGNSAPDKSGLPSDRFSAERTGGSVSTLTIQRTQQEDSAVYLCASSPRGGTSGYPYEQYFGPGTRLTVT.

This chain connects TRBV10-3 to TRBJ1-1; no firm D call. Trimming removed 6 bases at V and 1 base at J, with 18 bases between. Germline assignment: CDR1 ENHRY and CDR2 SYGVKD. The CDR3 spans 16 residues. CDR3 protein: CAISLSKGSGNTEAFF. Written as DNA, the CDR3 is TGTGCCATCAGCCTTAGCAAGGGTTCAGGGAACACTGAAGCTTTCTTT.

The V gene is TRBV6-6, the J gene TRBJ1-2, with a weak D call TRBD1 (6 bases). Trimming took off 8 bases at V and 6 bases at J, with 19 bases between the two ends. The CDR3 is 14 residues long. Germline values: CDR1 MNHNY, CDR2 SVGAGI (reference sequence). In DNA, the CDR3 is TGTGCCAGCCAAGGCCCGGGGGGCGGAGATGGCTACACCTTC. It is translated as CASQGPGGGDGYTF.

The chain employs TRBV4-2 and TRBJ1-2; TRBD1 might be the D (6 bases). Trimming took off 3 bases at V and 0 bases at J, with 8 bases between the two ends. CDR3 length equals 14 residues. CDR1 LGHNA and CDR2 YNFKEQ come from the germline V gene. The CDR3 sequence: CASSHRDTNYGYTF. The CDR3 DNA follows: TGTGCCAGCAGCCACAGGGACACTAACTATGGCTACACCTTC.

Written as DNA, the CDR3 is TGCAGCGTTGCGTCGGGGGTTGATACGCAGTATTTT. The encoded protein is CSVASGVDTQYF. The chain combines TRBV29-1 with TRBJ2-3; weak D call: TRBD2 (6 bases). Trimming shortened V by 4 bases and J by 6 bases, and 11 bases separated the two germline ends. The CDR3 has 12 amino acids. From germline, CDR1 is SQVTM and CDR2 ANQGSEA.

The rearrangement joins TRBV20-1 to TRBJ2-5; no firm D call. Trimming removed 5 bases at V and 6 bases at J, with 7 bases between. Looked up from germline, CDR1 is DFQATT and CDR2 is SNEGSKA (reference sequence). This CDR3 comprises 10 residues. The CDR3: CSALGQTQYF. The DNA of the CDR3 is TGCAGTGCTCTCGGCCAGACCCAGTACTTC.

V and J are TRBV6-2 or TRBV6-3 and TRBJ2-3; D may be TRBD1 (6 bases). Germline loops: CDR1 MNHEY, CDR2 SVGEGT. Trimming shortened V by 6 bases and J by 7 bases, and 17 bases separated the two germline ends. CDR3 length: 14 residues. CDR3 amino acids: CASSNREVGNTQYF. The DNA for the CDR3 is TGTGCCAGCAGCAACAGGGAAGTTGGAAATACGCAGTATTTT.

The V call is TRBV7-2, the J call TRBJ2-5; TRBD2 is a possible D gene (6 bases). V shed 1 base and J shed 2 bases, with 14 bases lying between them. From germline, CDR1 is SGHTA and CDR2 FQGNSA. The CDR3 contains 16 residues. CDR3 sequence: CASSLESGRRQETQYF. CDR3 DNA: TGTGCCAGCAGCTTAGAGTCGGGGAGGAGACAAGAGACCCAGTACTTC.

The chain combines TRBV15 with TRBJ1-5; unclear D gene. The V gene's germline CDR1 is LNHNV and CDR2 YYDKDF (reference sequence). CDR3 size: 15 residues. The V and J ends lost 2 bases and 5 bases respectively, with 13 bases between them. The CDR3 sequence: CATSRSHRWDQPQHF. In DNA, the CDR3 is TGTGCCACCAGCAGATCTCATAGATGGGATCAGCCCCAGCATTTT.